Shown below are 24 T cell receptor beta chains from a single sample sequenced in a study of blood T cell repertoires in COVID-19. Clones were sequenced by immunoSEQ multiplex PCR, and TCRdb holds only the in-frame ones, with some missing. This sample has more than 85,000 clones, with about 88% found just once. Sequenced material: peripheral blood. Receptors were obtained from a woman older than 75 with acute or convalescent COVID-19.

Here the CDR3 reads CATSTGGIAGNTIYF. The CDR3 nucleotides read TGTGCCACCAGCACCGGGGGAATCGCTGGAAACACCATATATTTT. The J gene is TRBJ1-3, the V gene TRBV15; possible D gene TRBD1, 5 bases. CDR3 size: 15 residues. V lost 4 bases, J lost 2 bases, and 12 bases lay in between. CDR1 and CDR2 from the germline V gene are LNHNV and YYDKDF (reference sequence). Complete variable domain (other parts from reference TRBV15 and TRBJ1-3): DAMVIQNPRYQVTQFGKPVTLSCSQTLNHNVMYWYQQKSSQAPKLLFHYYDKDFNNEADTPDNFQSRRPNTSFCFLDIRSPGLGDTAMYLCATSTGGIAGNTIYFGEGSWLTVV.

This chain links TRBV28 with TRBJ2-7, with 9 positions matching TRBD1. Germline V lookup: CDR1 MDHEN, CDR2 SYDVKM. J gave up 6 bases and V 6 bases, and 6 bases lay outside the gene matches. The CDR3 totals 13 residues. The CDR3 region has the DNA TGTGCCAGCAGGGTGGGACAGGGCGGCGAGCAGTACTTC. It yields the protein CASRVGQGGEQYF.

This clone has a single count. J is TRBJ1-2 and V is TRBV19; tentatively, D is TRBD1 (5 bases). The CDR3 spans 15 residues. Germline V gene sequence: CDR1 LNHDA, CDR2 SQIVND (reference sequence). Trimming pared 5 bases from V and 3 bases from J, leaving 16 bases between. The CDR3 DNA reads TGTGCCAGTAGTCGCCAGCCGACAGATCACTATGGCTACACCTTC. Translation gives CASSRQPTDHYGYTF.

This chain links TRBV7-2 with TRBJ2-7, with 12 nucleotides matching TRBD2. This CDR3 comprises 16 residues. V shed 1 base, J shed 2 bases, and the junction held 3 bases outside the gene matches. Germline-derived CDR1 and CDR2 are SGHTA and FQGNSA. The CDR3, as DNA: TGTGCCAGCAGCTTAGATTGGACTAGCGGGGCCTACGAGCAGTACTTC. It is translated as CASSLDWTSGAYEQYF.

This chain uses TRBV29-1 with TRBJ1-3; TRBD1 matches 7 bases. The CDR3 spans 18 residues. The junction had 19 bases not matched to a gene; V was cut back by 8 bases and J by 0 bases. Germline V gene data show CDR1 as SQVTM and CDR2 as ANQGSEA. This CDR3 reads CSPMRGINRGSSGNTIYF. For the CDR3, the DNA is TGCAGCCCGATGAGAGGAATTAACAGGGGAAGCTCTGGAAACACCATATATTTT.

A note on this clone: The identical CDR3 is also encoded by other nucleotide sequences in the sample. This chain links TRBV6-5 with TRBJ2-1, with TRBD1 as a possible D gene (5 bases). The V gene lost 5 bases and the J gene lost 3 bases, with 8 bases spanning the gap. The CDR3 is made up of 13 amino acids. Germline V CDR1 and CDR2: MNHEY, SVGAGI. The CDR3 region is CASSLDSYNEQFF. As DNA, the CDR3 is TGTGCCAGCAGTCTCGACAGCTACAATGAGCAGTTCTTC.

The J gene is TRBJ1-2, the V gene TRBV5-8; no reliable D call. Germline CDR1 reads SGHTS; CDR2 reads YDEGEE. The germline V and J ends were trimmed by 4 bases and 5 bases, with 18 bases remaining between them. CDR3 length: 15 residues. CDR3: CASSVGWESRYGYTF. The CDR3 nucleotides are TGTGCCAGCAGCGTCGGATGGGAGTCAAGGTATGGCTACACCTTC. The whole variable domain, remainder taken from reference TRBV5-8 and TRBJ1-2, is EAGVTQSPTHLIKTRGQQATLRCSPISGHTSVYWYQQALGLGLQFLLWYDEGEERNRGNFPPRFSGRQFPNYSSELNVNALELEDSALYLCASSVGWESRYGYTFGSGTRLTVV.

The chain links TRBV28 to TRBJ2-1, with 7 bases identical to TRBD2. Germline assignment: CDR1 MDHEN and CDR2 SYDVKM. V shed 5 bases and J 1 base; nucleotides not matched to a gene: 11. The CDR3 consists of 17 residues. The CDR3 nucleotides read TGTGCCAGCAGTCCCCTTAGCGGGCGGCTTTCCTACAATGAGCAGTTCTTC. This sequence encodes CASSPLSGRLSYNEQFF.

This clone was recorded once. V is TRBV9 and J is TRBJ1-2; 8 nucleotides align to TRBD1. The V segment lost 5 bases and the J segment 8 bases; nucleotides outside the gene matches: 8. The CDR3 totals 13 residues. Germline lookup yields CDR1 SGDLS and CDR2 YYNGEE. The CDR3 DNA follows: TGTGCCAGCAGTAACCAGGGGGCCTGGGGCTACACCTTC. Translation: CASSNQGAWGYTF.

The J gene is TRBJ2-2, the V gene TRBV30; 11 nucleotides agree with TRBD2. The CDR3 covers 16 residues. Germline CDR1 GTSNPN, CDR2 SVGIG (reference sequence). V gave up 3 bases and J gave up 5 bases; unmatched junction bases: 8. This CDR3 reads CAWRRASGGRTGELFF. The CDR3 region has the DNA TGTGCCTGGAGGCGGGCTAGCGGGGGGAGGACCGGGGAGCTGTTTTTT.

J is TRBJ2-2 and V is TRBV28; 12 nucleotides match TRBD2. The V gene's germline CDR1 is MDHEN and CDR2 SYDVKM. Trimming cost V 5 bases and J 8 bases; bases outside gene matches: 6. The CDR3 sequence is 15 residues long. CDR3 in amino acids: CASSTGLAGQGELFF. The CDR3 nucleotides are TGTGCCAGCAGTACCGGACTAGCGGGACAGGGGGAGCTGTTTTTT.

The rearrangement links TRBV7-2 to TRBJ2-1; TRBD2 is a possible D gene (5 bases). Trimming pared 2 bases from V and 7 bases from J, leaving 12 bases between. CDR1 and CDR2 (germline): SGHTA, FQGNSA. The CDR3 covers 14 residues. CDR3 protein: CASSLSRAANEQFF. Here the CDR3 DNA reads TGTGCCAGCAGCTTAAGTCGAGCGGCAAATGAGCAGTTCTTC.

The chain joins TRBV6-4 to TRBJ2-7; tentative D call: TRBD1 (5 bases). The CDR3 is 14 amino acids. V gave up 6 bases and J gave up 2 bases, with 14 bases separating them. Germline CDR1 MRHNA, CDR2 SNTAGT. CDR3 in amino acids: CASSREVGAYEQYF. The CDR3 nucleotides read TGTGCCAGCAGCAGGGAAGTTGGCGCCTACGAGCAGTACTTC.

This rearrangement joins TRBV7-2 to TRBJ2-2; 10 nucleotides align to TRBD1. V dropped 7 bases and J dropped 7; count of bases not matched to a gene: 6. This CDR3 has 14 amino acids. The germline V gene encodes CDR1 SGHTA and CDR2 FQGNSA. The CDR3 protein is CASKRDRGSGELFF. For the CDR3, the DNA is TGTGCCAGCAAGCGGGACAGGGGAAGCGGGGAGCTGTTTTTT. The full variable domain, its missing parts supplied by reference TRBV7-2 and TRBJ2-2, is GAGVSQSPSNKVTEKGKDVELRCDPISGHTALYWYRQSLGQGLEFLIYFQGNSAPDKSGLPSDRFSAERTGGSVSTLTIQRTQQEDSAVYLCASKRDRGSGELFFGEGSRLTVL.

This chain links TRBV5-4 with TRBJ2-1; the D gene is possibly TRBD2 (6 bases). The CDR3 has 13 amino acids. From germline, CDR1 is SGHNT and CDR2 YYREEE (reference sequence). V was clipped by 4 bases and J by 3 bases, with 8 bases between them. CDR3 coding DNA: TGTGCCAGCAGCCGGGACTTCTACAATGAGCAGTTCTTC. It encodes CASSRDFYNEQFF.

This chain uses TRBV28 with TRBJ2-2, with a tentative D call TRBD2 (5 bases). CDR1 is MDHEN, CDR2 SYDVKM, per germline. The V gene lost 3 bases and the J gene lost 7 bases, with 21 bases spanning the gap. The CDR3 has 17 residues. The CDR3 DNA sequence: TGTGCCAGCAGTTTTAATCCTAGGGCTAGCAATCACGGGGAGCTGTTTTTT. Protein sequence: CASSFNPRASNHGELFF.

The J gene is TRBJ2-2, the V gene TRBV5-1; 11 nucleotides align to TRBD2. The J segment lost 0 bases and the V segment lost 4 bases, leaving 20 bases of the junction unmatched. The CDR3 runs to 22 residues. Germline loops: CDR1 SGHRS, CDR2 YFSETQ. The CDR3 reads CASSKQPLNLAGGSANTGELFF. CDR3 DNA sequence: TGCGCCAGCAGCAAGCAACCGCTGAACCTAGCGGGGGGTTCGGCGAACACCGGGGAGCTGTTTTTT.

This clone was seen more than once but under ten times. The chain links TRBV6-4 to TRBJ2-3, with 8 nucleotides matching TRBD2. The V and J ends lost 4 bases and 4 bases, in that order; junction bases with no gene match: 16. Germline lookup yields CDR1 MRHNA and CDR2 SNTAGT. The CDR3 spans 18 residues. This CDR3 reads CASSANIRTPGLADTQYF. CDR3 nucleotide sequence: TGTGCCAGCAGTGCCAATATCCGAACACCGGGACTAGCAGATACGCAGTATTTT.

The V and J genes are TRBV19 and TRBJ2-3; possible D gene TRBD1, 5 bases. The CDR3 runs to 14 residues. Germline lookup yields CDR1 LNHDA and CDR2 SQIVND (reference sequence). V lost 8 bases and J lost 8, with 20 bases in between. The CDR3 nucleotides read TGTGCCAGTTTGGACAAAACCGACACGGTTACGCAGTATTTT. Encoded protein: CASLDKTDTVTQYF.

V is TRBV7-2 and J is TRBJ2-1; 7 bases are shared with TRBD2. This CDR3 is 15 amino acids long. The germline V gene has CDR1 SGHTA and CDR2 FQGNSA. After removal of 4 bases from V and 10 bases from J, the junction contained 13 bases not matched to a gene. DNA for the CDR3: TGTGCCAGCAGCTCGCTCGGCGGGGGAGTCGGGGAGCAGTTCTTC. Its translation is CASSSLGGGVGEQFF.

V gene TRBV15 combines with J gene TRBJ2-5; 8 nucleotides align to TRBD1. V trimming: 5 bases; J trimming: 5 bases; junction bases outside the gene matches: 4. Germline values: CDR1 LNHNV, CDR2 YYDKDF (reference sequence). The CDR3 is made up of 13 amino acids. CDR3 protein: CATSGTGHETQYF. CDR3 nucleotides: TGTGCCACCAGCGGGACAGGTCACGAGACCCAGTACTTC. The full variable domain, in which reference TRBV15 and TRBJ2-5 provide the parts outside the CDR3, is DAMVIQNPRYQVTQFGKPVTLSCSQTLNHNVMYWYQQKSSQAPKLLFHYYDKDFNNEADTPDNFQSRRPNTSFCFLDIRSPGLGDTAMYLCATSGTGHETQYFGPGTRLLVL.

The table lists this clone with a count of one. This chain connects TRBV6-5 to TRBJ2-2; TRBD2 is a possible D gene (6 bases). This CDR3 is built from 14 residues. CDR1 is MNHEY, CDR2 SVGAGI, per germline. V shed 4 bases and J shed 6 bases, with 12 bases lying between them. The chain's CDR3 is CASSSYRRAGELFF. The CDR3 DNA is TGTGCCAGCAGTTCTTATCGGAGGGCCGGGGAGCTGTTTTTT.

The chain joins TRBV5-6 to TRBJ2-3; maybe TRBD2 (5 bases). V gave up 6 bases and J gave up 6 bases, with 11 bases separating them. Per the germline V gene, CDR1 is SGHDT and CDR2 is YYEEEE. The CDR3 loop spans 12 amino acids. DNA of the CDR3: TGTGCCAGCAACCTGGGCGGGGATACGCAGTATTTT. Translating gives CASNLGGDTQYF.

The chain couples TRBV6-5 to TRBJ1-2; 8 bases are a match to TRBD1. Looked up from germline, CDR1 is MNHEY and CDR2 is SVGAGI. Trimming cost V 8 bases and J 8 bases; bases outside gene matches: 10. The CDR3 consists of 13 residues. This CDR3 is CASRGTGGEGYTF. The CDR3 DNA reads as TGTGCCAGCCGGGGGACAGGAGGAGAAGGCTACACCTTC.